This T cell receptor beta chain was captured in a study of T-cell reconstitution after alpha-beta-depleted transplantation in children. The sample holds a few counts of this clonotype. Antigen specificity is unknown. This sample's TCRbeta library carried unique molecular identifier barcodes. MiXCR, applied by TCRdb to the PCR reads, yields one record per CDR3 protein. The sample carries roughly 790,000 distinct CDR3 sequences, roughly 15% recorded once. Study conclusions and caveats: The high TCRbeta diversity at day 60 in some patients came from surviving recipient T cells and thymic progenitors. Newly made T cells mostly supplied T-cell counts and diversity one year after transplant. By about two months after transplant, alpha-beta T cells reportedly arose from several hundred graft clones that had expanded.

The input for sequencing was PBMCs, mostly from graft donor cells, taken 360 days after TCRalphabeta/CD19-depleted stem cell transplant. The sequence was collected from a male patient younger than 18 who had a stem cell transplant for acute lymphoblastic leukemia, so the T cells may come from the graft donor.

The CDR3, as DNA: TGCAGTGCTAGGGCCCGCGCAGGGTATAATTCACCCCTCCACTTT. It encodes CSARARAGYNSPLHF. The chain uses TRBV20-1 and TRBJ1-6; possible D gene TRBD1, 5 bases. The CDR3 has 15 amino acids. With 3 bases removed from V and 4 bases from J, the gap between germline ends came to 13 bases. Germline lookup yields CDR1 DFQATT and CDR2 SNEGSKA (reference sequence).